The entry below describes one T cell receptor (beta chain). Antigen: not known. Isolation of PBMCs was performed on 8.5 to 10 ml fresh peripheral blood. The sample is drawn from a study of T cells in Graves' hyperthyroidism and ophthalmopathy. The study, taken as a whole, reports: The model identified upcoming ophthalmopathy a median about 6.5 months ahead of onset. In the analysis, a 13 V-J model separated ophthalmopathy from stable hyperthyroidism.

V dropped 4 bases and J dropped 2; count of bases not matched to a gene: 2. In germline, CDR1 is MNHEY, CDR2 SVGAGI. The CDR3 extends over 15 amino acids. RNA transcripts yielded amplified TCR beta CDR3 regions. HTBI primers drove first-round RT-PCR of the TCR CDR3. One entry per CDR3 protein results from TCRdb running MiXCR on the multiplex PCR reads. The sample lists 300,000 to 450,000 distinct CDR3 sequences, roughly 25% occurring once. This clonotype was sampled from a man aged 50 to 60 with Graves' hyperthyroidism. This sequence joins TRBV6-5 and TRBJ2-1, with 10 bases aligning to TRBD1. The sequencing input was blood. In DNA, the CDR3 is TGTGCCAGCAGTTTAGACAGGGGGCCCTACAATGAGCAGTTCTTC. Residues: CASSLDRGPYNEQFF.